These 9 T cell receptor beta chains originate from one sample sequenced in a study of radiation and T cells in renal cell carcinoma. The assay was immunoSEQ multiplex PCR, and TCRdb's table has in-frame clones only and misses some. The table lists 130,000 to 150,000 clones, 65% to 90% of them singletons. Time point specified: blood 4 weeks post-SBRT, at nephrectomy. Treatment: 15 Gy SBRT to primary tumor, nephrectomy 4 weeks later. The source material was blood, sampled from a patient whose treatment included radiotherapy and nephrectomy. The receptors derive from a woman between 45 and 65 years old with renal cell carcinoma.

The V call is TRBV27, the J call TRBJ2-3; D unresolved. Germline lookup yields CDR1 MNHEY and CDR2 SMNVEV (reference sequence). The CDR3 totals 14 residues. Trimming removed 0 bases from V and 4 bases from J, with 8 bases in between. The CDR3 DNA sequence: TGTGCCAGCAGTTTATCTCTAGTTGCAGATACGCAGTATTTT. Its translation: CASSLSLVADTQYF.

The chain carries TRBV7-2 and TRBJ2-1, with 8 bases lining up with TRBD2. The CDR3 runs to 15 residues. J lost 4 bases, V lost 5 bases, and 7 bases had no gene match. Germline values: CDR1 SGHTA, CDR2 FQGNSA. CDR3 DNA sequence: TGTGCCAGCAGCCCCGTAGCGGGGCCTTACAATGAGCAGTTCTTC. Translated: CASSPVAGPYNEQFF.

J is TRBJ2-1 and V is TRBV10-3, with D tentatively TRBD2 (6 bases). Per the germline V gene, CDR1 is ENHRY and CDR2 is SYGVKD. The CDR3 consists of 12 residues. V was shortened by 11 bases and J by 6 bases, with 14 bases between the two germline ends. In DNA, the CDR3 is TGTGCCTCGGAGGGGATGGGCAATGAGCAGTTCTTC. Amino acid sequence: CASEGMGNEQFF.

The genes are TRBV2 and TRBJ2-2, with a weak D call TRBD1 (5 bases). Germline lookup yields CDR1 SNHLY and CDR2 FYNNEI. CDR3 length: 14 amino acids. V lost 3 bases and J 6 bases, leaving 11 bases between the germline ends. The DNA of the CDR3 is TGTGCCAGCAGTGAGGGGTGGGGCGCCGGGGAGCTGTTTTTT. Protein sequence: CASSEGWGAGELFF.

This clone has a handful of counts. The chain joins TRBV28 to TRBJ2-1, with TRBD2 matching over 13 bases. Trimming at V came to 6 bases and at J to 6 bases, leaving 8 bases not matched to a gene. This CDR3 contains 16 residues. Germline V gene data show CDR1 as MDHEN and CDR2 as SYDVKM. The CDR3 region is CASSPRTSGSFNEQFF. CDR3 nucleotide sequence: TGTGCCAGCAGCCCCCGGACTAGCGGGAGTTTCAATGAGCAGTTCTTC. Supplemented by reference TRBV28 and TRBJ2-1, the full variable domain reads DVKVTQSSRYLVKRTGEKVFLECVQDMDHENMFWYRQDPGLGLRLIYFSYDVKMKEKGDIPEGYSVSREKKERFSLILESASTNQTSMYLCASSPRTSGSFNEQFFGPGTRLTVL.

V usage is TRBV19 and J usage is TRBJ2-7; D gene ambiguous. Trimming took 5 bases from V and 1 from J, leaving 9 bases between them. Germline-derived CDR1 and CDR2 are LNHDA and SQIVND (reference sequence). The CDR3 spans 13 residues. Written as DNA, the CDR3 is TGTGCCAGTAGTTTTGGCAGATCCTACGAGCAGTACTTC. Translating it yields CASSFGRSYEQYF.

The CDR3 spells CASSVTGTGVTDTQYF. The CDR3 DNA reads as TGTGCCAGCAGCGTAACCGGGACAGGGGTCACAGATACGCAGTATTTT. This chain connects TRBV9 to TRBJ2-3, with 10 bases aligning to TRBD1. The CDR3 is 16 amino acids. V lost 1 base to trimming and J lost 2 bases; unmatched junction nucleotides: 4. The V gene's germline CDR1 is SGDLS and CDR2 YYNGEE.

J is TRBJ1-5 and V is TRBV27, with D possibly matching TRBD1 (5 bases). With 8 bases removed from V and 2 bases from J, the gap between germline ends came to 25 bases. This CDR3 has 18 amino acids. Per germline, CDR1 MNHEY and CDR2 SMNVEV (reference sequence). The CDR3 DNA is TGTGCCAGCGCCGAAAACCGGGACCTCGGGGATGGCAATCAGCCCCAGCATTTT. It specifies CASAENRDLGDGNQPQHF.

This chain joins TRBV10-2 and TRBJ1-1; tentatively, D is TRBD1 (6 bases). CDR3 length: 17 amino acids. V lost 3 bases, J lost 5 bases, and 22 bases lay in between. Germline CDR1 and CDR2: WSHSY and SAAADI. DNA of the CDR3: TGCGCCAGCAGTGATGCGGTGGGGGGCCCAGGGAGGACTGAAGCTTTCTTT. Translation gives CASSDAVGGPGRTEAFF.